A selection of T cell receptor beta chains follows, all from one sample in a study of early T cells in non-severe SARS-CoV-2 infection. TCRdb independently ran MiXCR on the 5' RACE reads; one entry per CDR3 protein. The sample contains almost 45,000 distinct CDR3 sequences, roughly 6% of which appear only once. Sequencing was carried out using whole blood. These TCRs come from an adult who was a healthcare worker with PCR-confirmed SARS-CoV-2 infection or an uninfected control (not recorded which). The CDR3 runs from the conserved cysteine through the conserved F or W. D genes are given only for firm matches. Expanded clones get a size class; other rows say once, few or many, or leave the size out.

V gene	J gene	D gene	clone size	CDR3 DNA	CDR3 protein
TRBV29-1	TRBJ2-5	NA	NA	TGCAGCGTTGGCCGACAGGCCCGTGAAGAGACCCAGTACTTC	CSVGRQAREETQYF
TRBV5-4	TRBJ2-7	NA	many	TGTGCCAGCAGCGTCGACAGAGGACCCTACGAGCAGTACTTC	CASSVDRGPYEQYF
TRBV5-1	TRBJ2-7	NA	many	TGCGCCAGCAGCGAGAAGACAGGAGCCTACGAGCAGTACTTC	CASSEKTGAYEQYF
TRBV7-8	TRBJ2-1	NA	NA	TGTGCCAGCAGCCCCCCCCCGGATACTGAGCAGTTCTTC	CASSPPPDTEQFF
TRBV10-3	TRBJ1-1	NA	NA	TGTGCCATCAGTGAGTCCCCAGACAGGACGAACACTGAAGCTTTCTTT	CAISESPDRTNTEAFF
TRBV28	TRBJ1-6	NA	many	TGTGCCAGCAGTTTAGGCCAGCCGCCGAATTCCTATAATTCACCCCTCCACTTT	CASSLGQPPNSYNSPLHF
TRBV11-2	TRBJ1-1	TRBD1	many	TGTGCCAGCAGCCCGAGGACAGGATACATGAACACTGAAGCTTTCTTT	CASSPRTGYMNTEAFF
TRBV7-2	TRBJ2-7	NA	few	TGTGCCAGCAGCTTCTTGGCCACTGGAACCTACGAGCAGTACTTC	CASSFLATGTYEQYF
TRBV12-3/TRBV12-4	TRBJ2-7	NA	many	TGTGCCAGCAGCCTACAGGCTTCCTACGAGCAGTACTTC	CASSLQASYEQYF
TRBV6-6	TRBJ2-2	NA	many	TGTGCCAGCAGTTACGACCGGGCGGCCAGCACCGGGGAGCTGTTTTTT	CASSYDRAASTGELFF
TRBV6-2/TRBV6-3	TRBJ2-7	NA	many	TGTGCCAGCACAAGGAGTACCTACGAGCAGTACTTC	CASTRSTYEQYF
TRBV5-1	TRBJ1-1	NA	few	TGCGCCAGCAGCTTACGGGGCACTGAAGCTTTCTTT	CASSLRGTEAFF
TRBV20-1	TRBJ2-7	TRBD1	many	TGCAGTGCTAGTAAGGGACAGGGGAGAGGAGAGCAGTACTTC	CSASKGQGRGEQYF
TRBV20-1	TRBJ1-5	TRBD1	few	TGCAGTGCTCACCGACAGGGAGACAATCAGCCCCAGCATTTT	CSAHRQGDNQPQHF
TRBV14	TRBJ2-1	NA	many	TGTGCCAGCAGCCAGGACTTAGGGGCGATCTCCTACAATGAGCAGTTCTTC	CASSQDLGAISYNEQFF
TRBV6-2/TRBV6-3	TRBJ2-7	NA	many	TGTGCCAGCAGTTACAGTCTCGGCGAGCAGTACTTC	CASSYSLGEQYF
TRBV7-2	TRBJ2-3	TRBD1	many	TGTGCCAGCAGCGCCTGGACAGGGGGTACAGATACGCAGTATTTT	CASSAWTGGTDTQYF
TRBV20-1	TRBJ2-5	NA	many	TGCAGTGCTAGGGGACTCCGCCCTCAAGAGACCCAGTACTTC	CSARGLRPQETQYF